A selection of T cell receptor beta chains follows, all from one sample in a study of response to subunit inactivated influenza vaccine. TCRdb processed the RT-PCR reads anew with MiXCR; each CDR3 protein has one entry. Among about 610,000 distinct CDR3 sequences listed, 13% to 15% were seen once. The sample consisted of PBMCs from blood, taken 11 to 12 days after vaccination. These receptors were collected from a man in his fifties who received an inactivated influenza vaccine. Both conserved end residues are part of each CDR3. D genes are given only for firm matches. The listing skips clone size in some rows; elsewhere it reads once, few, many or a size class.

d_call	clone_size	v_call	j_call	cdr3_nt	cdr3_aa
-	-	TRBV20-1	TRBJ2-3	TGCAGTGCTAGAGTTGGCGCGGGAACAGATACGCAGTATTTT	CSARVGAGTDTQYF
-	-	TRBV20-1	TRBJ1-6	TGCAGTGCTAGTCGCGGGAGCTCCTATAATTCACCCCTCCACTTT	CSASRGSSYNSPLHF
-	-	TRBV7-2	TRBJ1-2	TGTGCCAGCAGCTTAGGGGAATACGGGGAAGGAGACTATGGCTACACCTTC	CASSLGEYGEGDYGYTF
TRBD2	-	TRBV7-9	TRBJ2-1	TGTGCCAGCAGCACAGGACTAGCGGGAGCTTTAATTGAGCAGTTCTTC	CASSTGLAGALIEQFF
-	few	TRBV7-2	TRBJ2-4	TGTGCCAGCAGCTTAGCGCACCGGGTCCAAAACATTCAGTACTTC	CASSLAHRVQNIQYF
-	few	TRBV18	TRBJ1-5	TGTGCCAGCTCACCAGGGGGCAGACATCAGCCCCAGCATTTT	CASSPGGRHQPQHF
-	many	TRBV5-1	TRBJ2-6	TGCGCCAGCAGCTCGCGGGGCTCTGGGGCCAACGTCCTGACTTTC	CASSSRGSGANVLTF
-	few	TRBV23-1	TRBJ2-3	TGCGCCAGCAGTCCCCCCCCAGATACGCAGTATTTT	CASSPPPDTQYF
-	many	TRBV30	TRBJ2-6	TGTGCCTGGTCCATTAAGGCCAACGTCCTGACTTTC	CAWSIKANVLTF
-	-	TRBV7-9	TRBJ1-1	TGTGCCAGCAGCTTAGCGCTGGGAGTCAAGTCGGGTGGGGCTTTCTTT	CASSLALGVKSGGAFF
TRBD1	many	TRBV6-5	TRBJ2-5	TGTGCCAGCAGTACTCGACAGGGGTTAGAGGAGACCCAGTACTTC	CASSTRQGLEETQYF
-	-	TRBV20-1	TRBJ1-6	TGCAGTGCTTCGCGGGACCGTCTGTCACCCCTCCACTTT	CSASRDRLSPLHF
-	-	TRBV4-2	TRBJ2-7	TGTGCCAGCAGCCAAGATCGAGACTTCGGTACCTACGAGCAGTACTTC	CASSQDRDFGTYEQYF
-	few	TRBV20-1	TRBJ2-6	TGCAGTGCTCATTTACAGGGAATGGGGGCCAACGTCCTGACTTTC	CSAHLQGMGANVLTF
-	many	TRBV6-1	TRBJ1-1	TGTGCCAGCAGCGGCGGGCCGAGCACTGAAGCTTTCTTT	CASSGGPSTEAFF
TRBD2	few	TRBV29-1	TRBJ2-7	TGCAGCGTGGTAGCGGGAGGCCGGACCTACGAGCAGTACTTC	CSVVAGGRTYEQYF
-	-	TRBV18	TRBJ1-1	TGTGCCAGCTCACCACGGAGGGGCTACACTGAAGCTTTCTTT	CASSPRRGYTEAFF
TRBD2	few	TRBV20-1	TRBJ2-1	TGCAGTGCTAGAGACCTAACTAGCGTCTACAATGAGCAGTTCTTC	CSARDLTSVYNEQFF
-	-	TRBV28	TRBJ2-3	TGTGCCAGCGGATTGGGAACTAGCACAGATACGCAGTATTTT	CASGLGTSTDTQYF
-	few	TRBV18	TRBJ2-3	TGTGCCAGCTCAGCAAATGGGGGGCGAATCACAGATACGCAGTATTTT	CASSANGGRITDTQYF
-	-	TRBV7-2	TRBJ2-1	TGTGCCAGCAGCGGGGGACTCGTGAATGAGCAGTTCTTC	CASSGGLVNEQFF
-	-	TRBV20-1	TRBJ2-7	TGCAGTGCTAGAGGTTTCGGGATCGAGCAGTACTTC	CSARGFGIEQYF
-	few	TRBV7-9	TRBJ2-3	TGTGCCAGCAGCTTAAGACATCCCGAGCGGACGCAGTATTTT	CASSLRHPERTQYF
-	-	TRBV29-1	TRBJ2-2	TGCAGCGTTGACCCGACGAACACCGGGGAGCTGTTTTTT	CSVDPTNTGELFF
TRBD1	many	TRBV12-3/TRBV12-4	TRBJ1-5	TGTGCCAGCAGTCAGGGGGCAGATAGCAATCAGCCCCAGCATTTT	CASSQGADSNQPQHF